The 23 T cell receptor beta chains given below trace back to one sample, sequenced in a study of post-analysis software for immune sequencing data. Whole-study findings and limits: In patients, TRBV5-6, TRBV5-1 and TRBV20-1 belonged to four or five TRBV segments found more frequently than in controls.

Sequencing libraries made from TCR beta cDNA carried unique molecular identifiers. MiXCR was run by TCRdb on the PCR reads, yielding one entry per CDR3 protein. Found here are about 570,000 distinct CDR3 sequences, approximately 34% of them singletons; the top ten hold 4.5% to 7.5%. These receptors lack a known antigen. The sequenced sample consisted of blood. These receptors came from a girl aged 2-17 years with multiple sclerosis.

This clonotype was picked up a small number of times. J is TRBJ2-7 and V is TRBV7-9, with D uncertain. Germline CDR1 is SEHNR and CDR2 is FQNEAQ (reference sequence). The CDR3 is made up of 14 amino acids. V shed 0 bases and J shed 6 bases, with 12 bases lying between them. CDR3 protein: CASSLAYSPCEQYF. In DNA, the CDR3 is TGTGCCAGCAGCTTAGCTTACAGTCCCTGCGAGCAGTACTTC.

As for this clonotype: One base away lies a much larger clone, so this may be a sequencing read error. Here the CDR3 reads CASSGQGYTDTQYF. The CDR3 DNA sequence: TGTGCCAGCAGCGGACAGGGGTACACAGATACGCAGTATTTT. The chain links TRBV11-2 to TRBJ2-3; 9 bases are a match to TRBD1. Trimming took 5 bases from V and 2 from J; bases not matched to a gene: 2. Germline V lookup: CDR1 SGHAT, CDR2 FQNNGV. CDR3 size: 14 residues.

This clonotype has only a few counts. The chain has TRBV20-1 and TRBJ2-1, with 9 nucleotides matching TRBD1. Germline CDR1 reads DFQATT; CDR2 reads SNEGSKA (reference sequence). This CDR3 contains 14 residues. V lost 8 bases to trimming and J lost 9 bases; unmatched junction nucleotides: 14. CDR3 residues: CSPTGTGSFGEQFF. The CDR3 coding sequence is TGCAGTCCTACCGGGACAGGGTCTTTTGGTGAGCAGTTCTTC.

The V call is TRBV20-1, the J call TRBJ2-3; 9 bases line up with TRBD2. Losses at the gene ends were 1 base for V and 6 bases for J; bases not matched to a gene: 14. The germline gives CDR1 DFQATT, CDR2 SNEGSKA (reference sequence). This CDR3 region has 17 residues. In DNA, the CDR3 is TGCAGTGCTAGAGGCCAGACTAGCGGAATCCCTATGGATACGCAGTATTTT. It codes for CSARGQTSGIPMDTQYF.

This clonotype was detected ten times or more. The chain is built from TRBV6-5 and TRBJ2-1; maybe TRBD2 (7 bases). The CDR3 runs 13 residues. Germline V gene lookup returns CDR1 MNHEY and CDR2 SVGAGI. V was pared by 10 bases and J by 4 bases, with 14 bases between. CDR3 protein: CATRGGGYNEQFF. For the CDR3, the DNA is TGTGCCACTAGAGGGGGGGGTTACAATGAGCAGTTCTTC.

As for this clonotype: One end of the junction fails to match germline, which may point to a read error. V and J are TRBV6-6 and TRBJ2-7; 7 positions match TRBD2. Germline V gene data show CDR1 as MNHNY and CDR2 as SVGAGI (reference sequence). The CDR3 loop spans 16 amino acids. In DNA, the CDR3 is TGTGCCAGCAGTTATCGCGGGGGACCTTTTACCTACGAACAGTACTTC. Translated: CASSYRGGPFTYEQYF.

This clonotype was counted between two and nine times. The rearrangement links TRBV7-2 to TRBJ2-4; the D gene could be TRBD1 or TRBD2 (5 bases each). Germline CDR1 reads SGHTA; CDR2 reads FQGNSA. The CDR3 length is 14 residues. V was trimmed by 2 bases and J by 7 bases, leaving 12 bases between them. CDR3: CASSLSGTDNIQYF. The CDR3 DNA reads TGTGCCAGCAGCTTATCCGGGACCGATAACATTCAGTACTTC. Variable domain in full (rest from reference TRBV7-2 and TRBJ2-4): GAGVSQSPSNKVTEKGKDVELRCDPISGHTALYWYRQSLGQGLEFLIYFQGNSAPDKSGLPSDRFSAERTGGSVSTLTIQRTQQEDSAVYLCASSLSGTDNIQYFGAGTRLSVL.

This clonotype was found a few times. This chain joins TRBV3-1 and TRBJ2-7; D is perhaps TRBD1 or TRBD2 (5 bases each). Trimming stripped 4 bases from V and 2 bases from J, with 12 bases between. The CDR3 totals 14 residues. Per germline, CDR1 LGHDT and CDR2 YNNKEL (reference sequence). The CDR3 coding sequence is TGTGCCAGCAGCCCCGGGACCCGAACCTACGAGCAGTACTTC. Encoded protein: CASSPGTRTYEQYF.

This clonotype was detected a few times. The rearrangement joins TRBV11-2 to TRBJ2-5, with D perhaps TRBD1 (6 bases). The CDR3 length is 14 residues. V was pared by 1 base and J by 5 bases, with 11 bases between. Germline assignment: CDR1 SGHAT and CDR2 FQNNGV. This chain's CDR3 is CASSLGGGGETQYF. The CDR3 DNA sequence: TGTGCCAGCAGCTTAGGAGGTGGGGGCGAGACCCAGTACTTC.

The chain employs TRBV4-2 and TRBJ2-3, with 9 bases fitting TRBD2. The CDR3 sequence is 18 residues long. J gave up 1 base and V 0 bases, and 8 bases lay outside the gene matches. Germline lookup yields CDR1 LGHNA and CDR2 YNFKEQ. CDR3 sequence (DNA): TGTGCCAGCAGCCAAGATATGGCGGGGGGGGACGGCACAGATACGCAGTATTTT. Translation gives CASSQDMAGGDGTDTQYF.

The chain is built from TRBV7-2 and TRBJ1-2; 7 nucleotides align to TRBD1. Germline-derived CDR1 and CDR2 are SGHTA and FQGNSA. Losses at the gene ends were 5 bases for V and 0 bases for J; bases not matched to a gene: 3. The length of the CDR3 is 14 residues. In DNA, the CDR3 is TGTGCCAGCAGCGTCAGGGGGGCTAACTATGGCTACACCTTC. This gives the protein CASSVRGANYGYTF.

This sequence joins TRBV20-1 and TRBJ2-1; 11 bases align to TRBD2. Trimming removed 0 bases from V and 8 bases from J; junction bases left unmatched: 9. Germline V gene lookup returns CDR1 DFQATT and CDR2 SNEGSKA (reference sequence). The CDR3 totals 16 residues. CDR3 coding DNA: TGCAGTGCTAGAGATAGGCTAGCGGGGGGTAACGATGAGCAGTTCTTC. Translating gives CSARDRLAGGNDEQFF.

This clonotype occurred a few times. The CDR3 coding sequence is TGCGCCAGCAGCCAAGATCGAGGTGACATTCAGTACTTC. This translates into CASSQDRGDIQYF. The rearrangement joins TRBV4-1 to TRBJ2-4, with D hard to call. Deletions cut 0 bases from V and 8 bases from J, with 8 bases between. Germline assignment: CDR1 MGHRA and CDR2 YSYEKL. This CDR3 has 13 amino acids.

This clonotype occurred many times. The DNA of the CDR3 is TGTGCCAGCTTGCCCTTAGGGAATGAGCAGTTCTTC. Translated: CASLPLGNEQFF. This chain connects TRBV7-9 to TRBJ2-1; D gene unclear. The CDR3 loop spans 12 amino acids. Germline V gene data show CDR1 as SEHNR and CDR2 as FQNEAQ (reference sequence). Trimming left V 8 bases short and J 7 bases short, with 12 bases between. Full variable domain (remainder filled in from reference TRBV7-9 and TRBJ2-1): DTGVSQNPRHKITKRGQNVTFRCDPISEHNRLYWYRQTLGQGPEFLTYFQNEAQLEKSRLLSDRFSAERPKGSFSTLEIQRTEQGDSAMYLCASLPLGNEQFFGPGTRLTVL.

The chain recombines TRBV27 with TRBJ2-6; D is possibly TRBD1 (6 bases). Germline V gene lookup returns CDR1 MNHEY and CDR2 SMNVEV (reference sequence). The CDR3 runs to 17 residues. Trimming shortened V by 5 bases and J by 0 bases, and 14 bases separated the two germline ends. The CDR3 here is CASSPTQGLSGANVLTF. The DNA for the CDR3 is TGTGCCAGCAGTCCTACACAGGGTCTCTCTGGGGCCAACGTCCTGACTTTC.

This clonotype was counted many times. The CDR3 loop reads CSARGQGDYGYTF. The CDR3 nucleotides are TGCAGTGCTAGGGGACAGGGGGATTATGGCTACACCTTC. This chain connects TRBV20-1 to TRBJ1-2; 11 nucleotides line up with TRBD1. The CDR3 is 13 amino acids. Trimming took 3 bases from V and 5 from J; bases not matched to a gene: 2. The V gene's germline CDR1 is DFQATT and CDR2 SNEGSKA (reference sequence).

The table lists this clonotype with a few counts. The genes are TRBV29-1 and TRBJ2-5; D unclear. V was pared by 4 bases and J by 1 base, with 10 bases between. Looked up from germline, CDR1 is SQVTM and CDR2 is ANQGSEA. The CDR3 has 13 amino acids. The CDR3 reads CSVARLIQETQYF. DNA of the CDR3: TGCAGCGTTGCCCGACTCATCCAAGAGACCCAGTACTTC.

This clonotype was found a few times. The chain carries TRBV7-3 and TRBJ2-7; D is possibly TRBD1 or TRBD2 (5 bases each). This CDR3 has 14 amino acids. V was cut by 6 bases and J by 1 base, with 13 bases left in between. In germline, CDR1 is SGHTA, CDR2 FQGTGA. DNA of the CDR3: TGTGCCAGCAGACGAGGCGAGGGGTCCTACGAGCAGTACTTC. Its translation is CASRRGEGSYEQYF.

There are a few counts of this clonotype. This chain uses TRBV7-8 with TRBJ2-1, with D possibly called TRBD1 or TRBD2 (6 bases each). The V gene's germline CDR1 is SGHVS and CDR2 FQNEAQ. There are 14 residues in the CDR3. The ends were cut back, 1 base at V and 8 bases at J, with 12 bases in the middle. CDR3 sequence reads: CASSLDAGEDEQFF. CDR3 DNA sequence: TGTGCCAGCAGCTTAGATGCAGGGGAGGATGAGCAGTTCTTC.

CDR3 nucleotide sequence: TGTGCCAGCAGCTTACCACTCAAACTCCTCAATAATTCACCCCTCCACTTT. Amino acids: CASSLPLKLLNNSPLHF. The chain couples TRBV5-5 to TRBJ1-6; D is unclear. The CDR3 is made up of 17 amino acids. Germline V gene sequence: CDR1 SGHKS, CDR2 YYEKEE (reference sequence). Trimming left V 2 bases short and J 5 bases short, with 17 bases between.

This clonotype was picked up a small number of times. The rearrangement links TRBV14 to TRBJ1-2, with D maybe TRBD1 (6 bases). The V end lost 4 bases, the J end lost 8 bases, and 29 bases lay between the germline ends. The CDR3 spans 18 residues. The germline gives CDR1 SGHDN, CDR2 FVKESK. In nucleotides, the CDR3 is TGTGCCAGCAGCCCGTTCGGCCGCTTTTTCAGGGGCTTTTGGGGCTACACCTTC. Protein: CASSPFGRFFRGFWGYTF.

This chain connects TRBV28 to TRBJ1-4, with a weak D call TRBD1 (6 bases). This CDR3 has 12 residues. Germline V gene lookup returns CDR1 MDHEN and CDR2 SYDVKM. V shed 7 bases and J shed 8 bases, with 11 bases lying between them. This CDR3 reads CASTLTGEKLFF. The CDR3 DNA is TGTGCCAGCACTTTGACAGGCGAAAAACTGTTTTTT.

In its sample, this clonotype was seen a few times. The gene calls are TRBV7-2 and TRBJ2-3; 8 bases are a match to TRBD2. J lost 6 bases, V lost 0 bases, and 11 bases had no gene match. Germline CDR1 SGHTA, CDR2 FQGNSA. The CDR3 is 17 amino acids. CDR3 in DNA: TGTGCCAGCAGCTTAGCCCTTCCCGGGACTAGTGCTGATACGCAGTATTTT. Translated, it gives CASSLALPGTSADTQYF.